These 19 T cell receptor beta chains originate from one sample sequenced in a study of cytomegalovirus exposure and HLA in healthy donors. 60 Vbeta and 13 Jbeta primers were used in PCR. Using immunoSEQ multiplex PCR, the repertoire was profiled, and TCRdb retains in-frame clones only, with some absent. Among roughly 100,000 clones, approximately 70% were seen once, and the ten largest hold over 3%. Source material: PBMCs. The receptors derive from a man aged 40-49 years in good health and CMV-seronegative.

The chain combines TRBV14 with TRBJ2-5, with 7 bases matching TRBD1. CDR1 and CDR2 from the germline V gene are SGHDN and FVKESK. The trim removed 3 bases at V and 2 bases at J, leaving 3 bases unmatched. The CDR3 extends over 14 amino acids. Here the CDR3 reads CASSHRDSQETQYF. The CDR3 nucleotides read TGTGCCAGCAGCCACCGGGACAGTCAAGAGACCCAGTACTTC.

The CDR3 DNA reads as TGTGCCAGCAGTGTGGACAGGGGATCGGCAGGTCAGCCCCAGCATTTT. Translating gives CASSVDRGSAGQPQHF. The J gene is TRBJ1-5, the V gene TRBV2; TRBD1 matches at 9 bases. CDR3 length: 16 residues. The germline CDR1 and CDR2 sequences are SNHLY and FYNNEI. With V trimmed by 4 bases and J by 6 bases, 10 bases remained unmatched. Combining the CDR3 with reference TRBV2 and TRBJ1-5 gives the whole variable domain EPEVTQTPSHQVTQMGQEVILRCVPISNHLYFYWYRQILGQKVEFLVSFYNNEISEKSEIFDDQFSVERPDGSNFTLKIRSTKLEDSAMYFCASSVDRGSAGQPQHFGDGTRLSIL.

The J gene is TRBJ2-7, the V gene TRBV9, with TRBD1 matching over 10 bases. Unmatched junction bases numbered 17, after V lost 4 bases and J lost 7 bases. This CDR3 has 17 residues. Germline V gives CDR1 SGDLS, CDR2 YYNGEE. The CDR3 nucleotides read TGTGCCAGCAGCCCCGGAAGATGGGGGACAGGGGCTACGGAGCAGTACTTC. It is translated as CASSPGRWGTGATEQYF. Supplemented by reference TRBV9 and TRBJ2-7, the full variable domain reads DSGVTQTPKHLITATGQRVTLRCSPRSGDLSVYWYQQSLDQGLQFLIQYYNGEERAKGNILERFSAQQFPDLHSELNLSSLELGDSALYFCASSPGRWGTGATEQYFGPGTRLTVT.

V and J are TRBV5-1 and TRBJ1-1, with 8 bases matching TRBD1. The germline V gene encodes CDR1 SGHRS and CDR2 YFSETQ. This CDR3 has 14 amino acids. Trimming took 5 bases from V and 3 from J; bases not matched to a gene: 6. CDR3 coding DNA: TGCGCCAGCAGGCTGACAGGGGAGGACACTGAAGCTTTCTTT. It yields the protein CASRLTGEDTEAFF.

The chain combines TRBV6-1 with TRBJ2-3; perhaps TRBD2 as D (5 bases). The CDR3 spans 14 residues. Trimming took off 6 bases at V and 6 bases at J, with 16 bases between the two ends. Germline V CDR1 and CDR2: MNHNS, SASEGT. The CDR3 DNA follows: TGTGCCAGCAGGGGGAGACCTTGGATGGATACGCAGTATTTT. It translates to CASRGRPWMDTQYF.

This chain joins TRBV5-1 and TRBJ2-6, with D maybe TRBD1 (6 bases). V lost 5 bases to trimming and J lost 1 base, with 19 bases between them. Germline CDR1 reads SGHRS; CDR2 reads YFSETQ. The CDR3 covers 18 residues. The CDR3 coding sequence is TGCGCCAGCAGGATCTCAGCAGGGGCCCTTTCTGGGGCCAACGTCCTGACTTTC. Translating it yields CASRISAGALSGANVLTF.

The gene calls are TRBV6-5 and TRBJ2-3; D gene unclear. Trimming pared 0 bases from V and 4 bases from J, leaving 8 bases between. The CDR3 spans 14 residues. The germline V gene has CDR1 MNHEY and CDR2 SVGAGI. This chain's CDR3 is CASSYSKTADTQYF. CDR3 nucleotide sequence: TGTGCCAGCAGTTACTCGAAAACGGCAGATACGCAGTATTTT.

V gene TRBV6-5 combines with J gene TRBJ2-1; no clear D. The V end lost 5 bases, the J end lost 9 bases, and 8 bases lay between the germline ends. This CDR3 is built from 11 residues. CDR1 is MNHEY, CDR2 SVGAGI, per germline. CDR3 sequence: CASSVSGEQFF. In nucleotides, the CDR3 is TGTGCCAGCAGTGTGTCCGGTGAGCAGTTCTTC.

The CDR3 DNA follows: TGCGCCAGCAGCCGCTTCACCCCCGAGCTACAGGGGGCTTTCTTT. Translated, it gives CASSRFTPELQGAFF. V is TRBV4-1 and J is TRBJ1-1, with TRBD1 identical over 7 bases. The V gene's germline CDR1 is MGHRA and CDR2 YSYEKL. CDR3 length: 15 amino acids. V was pared by 4 bases and J by 11 bases, with 16 bases of the junction left unmatched.

The rearrangement joins TRBV21-1 to TRBJ1-1. TRBV21-1 is a recognized pseudogene. The CDR3 extends over 12 amino acids. The CDR3: CASSPPAGRAFF. CDR3 nucleotides: TGTGCCAGCAGCCCCCCTGCAGGGAGGGCTTTCTTT.

CDR3 in amino acids: CASSVGGSQETQYF. Written as DNA, the CDR3 is TGTGCCAGCAGCGTAGGTGGCAGTCAAGAGACCCAGTACTTC. The chain couples TRBV9 to TRBJ2-5, with no clear D. V lost 0 bases to trimming and J lost 2 bases, with 8 bases between them. This CDR3 spans 14 amino acids. Germline CDR1 reads SGDLS; CDR2 reads YYNGEE.

CDR3 in DNA: TGTGCCAGCAGCTCGCGAAGCTCTGGAAACACCATATATTTT. The encoded protein is CASSSRSSGNTIYF. This chain uses TRBV7-6 with TRBJ1-3; no firm D call. With 4 bases removed from V and 0 bases from J, the gap between germline ends came to 7 bases. Germline CDR1 and CDR2: SGHVS and FNYEAQ. CDR3 length: 14 amino acids.

This clone was observed once. The chain employs TRBV10-1 and TRBJ2-2, with D maybe TRBD1 (6 bases). CDR3 length: 18 amino acids. Trimming pared 0 bases from V and 5 bases from J, leaving 19 bases between. Germline V gene sequence: CDR1 WNHNN, CDR2 SYGVQD (reference sequence). CDR3 loop: CASSESTGRDTKTGELFF. The CDR3 region has the DNA TGCGCCAGCAGTGAGTCTACAGGCCGGGACACAAAAACCGGGGAGCTGTTTTTT.

The rearrangement uses TRBV6-1 and TRBJ2-5; TRBD2 agrees at 11 bases. The CDR3 loop spans 15 amino acids. Germline CDR1 MNHNS, CDR2 SASEGT. V lost 4 bases and J lost 2; bases outside the gene matches: 3. The CDR3 DNA sequence: TGTGCCAGCAGTGTCAGACTAGCGGGGCAAGAGACCCAGTACTTC. This codes for CASSVRLAGQETQYF.

This sequence joins TRBV7-9 and TRBJ2-3, with D possibly TRBD2 on 6 matching bases. This CDR3 is built from 17 residues. Germline V gene lookup returns CDR1 SEHNR and CDR2 FQNEAQ (reference sequence). The germline V and J ends were trimmed by 8 bases and 1 base, with 22 bases remaining between them. DNA of the CDR3: TGTGCCAGCTTTACGCCATCGGGGGTGTGGGGCACAGATACGCAGTATTTT. Its protein is CASFTPSGVWGTDTQYF.

V is TRBV7-2 and J is TRBJ2-3; 10 nucleotides line up with TRBD1. Looked up from germline, CDR1 is SGHTA and CDR2 is FQGNSA. The CDR3 runs to 14 residues. The J segment lost 4 bases and the V segment lost 5 bases, leaving 3 bases of the junction unmatched. In nucleotides, the CDR3 is TGTGCCAGCAGCCGGGACAGGGGTTCAGATACGCAGTATTTT. The encoded protein is CASSRDRGSDTQYF.

CDR3 nucleotide sequence: TGTGCCAGCAGTCGACAGGGGGCGGGCTATGGCTACACCTTC. This sequence encodes CASSRQGAGYGYTF. This rearrangement joins TRBV28 to TRBJ1-2; 10 positions agree with TRBD1. V lost 5 bases and J lost 4; bases outside the gene matches: 4. Germline CDR1 and CDR2: MDHEN and SYDVKM. The CDR3 covers 14 residues.

The chain is built from TRBV5-8 and TRBJ1-5, with D unclear. Germline lookup yields CDR1 SGHTS and CDR2 YDEGEE. CDR3 length: 12 amino acids. Trimming removed 4 bases from V and 6 bases from J, with 8 bases in between. CDR3 in amino acids: CASSPSGQPQHF. In nucleotides, the CDR3 is TGTGCCAGCAGCCCTTCCGGTCAGCCCCAGCATTTT.

The V call is TRBV7-9, the J call TRBJ1-4; 9 positions match TRBD1. With 2 bases clipped from V and 8 bases from J, the junction kept 6 bases outside the gene matches. This CDR3 contains 15 residues. In germline, CDR1 is SEHNR, CDR2 FQNEAQ (reference sequence). This chain's CDR3 is CASSLSGQGNEKLFF. The DNA of the CDR3 is TGTGCCAGCAGCTTAAGTGGACAGGGGAACGAAAAACTGTTTTTT.